This T cell receptor beta chain was recorded in a study of T-cell memory formation after mild COVID-19. Whole-study context: Each donor largely had its own TCR clusters. General observations from the study: Shrinking CD4+ clones resided mostly in CM and EM, and CD8+ ones in EMRA. The pre-infection memory compartment contained some responding clones, suggesting cross-reactive memory joined. A second wave expanding day 15 to 37 was CD4+-biased; contracting clones were balanced.

Germline V gene sequence: CDR1 SGHRS, CDR2 YFSETQ. The CDR3 is 17 amino acids. The trim removed 3 bases at V and 4 bases at J, leaving 12 bases unmatched. TCRdb used MiXCR to reprocess the 5' RACE reads, holding one entry per CDR3 protein. The sample has 250,000 to 300,000 distinct CDR3 sequences, roughly 17% seen once. This clonotype was found many times. No antigen is known for it. This sequence originates from a young man who had mild COVID-19 (a few samples of this study predate the infection). Cell type and time point are not known. The chain has TRBV5-1 and TRBJ2-3, with 9 nucleotides matching TRBD1. The sample taken for sequencing was PBMCs or a T cell subset sorted from them (not recorded which). CDR3 region: CASSSPPRTGAPDTQYF. In nucleotides, the CDR3 is TGCGCCAGCAGCTCGCCTCCGCGGACAGGGGCCCCAGATACGCAGTATTTT.